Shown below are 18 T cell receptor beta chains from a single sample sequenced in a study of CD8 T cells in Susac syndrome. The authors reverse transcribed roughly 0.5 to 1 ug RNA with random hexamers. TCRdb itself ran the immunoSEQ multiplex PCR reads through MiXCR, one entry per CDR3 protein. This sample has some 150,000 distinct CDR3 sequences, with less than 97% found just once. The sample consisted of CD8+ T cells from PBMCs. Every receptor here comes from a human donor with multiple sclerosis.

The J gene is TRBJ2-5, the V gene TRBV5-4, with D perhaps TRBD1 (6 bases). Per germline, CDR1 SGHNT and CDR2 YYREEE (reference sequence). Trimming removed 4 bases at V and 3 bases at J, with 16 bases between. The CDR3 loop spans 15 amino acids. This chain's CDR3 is CASSPYRESKETQYF. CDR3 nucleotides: TGTGCCAGCAGCCCATACAGGGAAAGTAAAGAGACCCAGTACTTC.

CDR3: CASSVGTSYEQYF. The DNA of the CDR3 is TGTGCCAGCAGCGTCGGGACTAGCTACGAGCAGTACTTC. The gene calls are TRBV5-6 and TRBJ2-7, with 8 bases that match TRBD2. With 4 bases clipped from V and 3 bases from J, the junction kept 3 bases outside the gene matches. Germline CDR1 is SGHDT and CDR2 is YYEEEE. The CDR3 loop spans 13 amino acids.

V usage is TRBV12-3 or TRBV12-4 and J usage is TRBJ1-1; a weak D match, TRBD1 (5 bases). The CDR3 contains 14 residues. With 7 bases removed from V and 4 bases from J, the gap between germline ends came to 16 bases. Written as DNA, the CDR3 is TGTGCCAGCATTCAGGAGTTAAGGGGCACTGAAGCTTTCTTT. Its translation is CASIQELRGTEAFF.

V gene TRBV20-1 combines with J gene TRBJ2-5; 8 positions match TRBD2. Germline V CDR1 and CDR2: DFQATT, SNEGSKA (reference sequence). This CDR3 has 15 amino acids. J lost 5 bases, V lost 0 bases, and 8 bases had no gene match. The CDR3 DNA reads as TGCAGTGCTAGAGACGACGGGGGGGCTGAGGAGACCCAGTACTTC. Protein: CSARDDGGAEETQYF.

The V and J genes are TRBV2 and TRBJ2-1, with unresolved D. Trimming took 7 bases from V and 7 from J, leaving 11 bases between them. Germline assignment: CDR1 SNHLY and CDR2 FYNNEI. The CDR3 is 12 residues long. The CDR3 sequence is CASTVSRNEQFF. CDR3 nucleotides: TGTGCCAGCACCGTCTCGAGGAATGAGCAGTTCTTC.

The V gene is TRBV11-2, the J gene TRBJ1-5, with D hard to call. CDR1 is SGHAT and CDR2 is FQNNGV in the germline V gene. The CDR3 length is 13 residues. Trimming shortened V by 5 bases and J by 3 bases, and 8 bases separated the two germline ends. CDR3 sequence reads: CASSHTNNQPQHF. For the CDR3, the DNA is TGTGCCAGCAGCCACACAAACAATCAGCCCCAGCATTTT. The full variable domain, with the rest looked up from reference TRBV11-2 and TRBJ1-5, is EAGVAQSPRYKIIEKRQSVAFWCNPISGHATLYWYQQILGQGPKLLIQFQNNGVVDDSQLPKDRFSAERLKGVDSTLKIQPAKLEDSAVYLCASSHTNNQPQHFGDGTRLSIL.

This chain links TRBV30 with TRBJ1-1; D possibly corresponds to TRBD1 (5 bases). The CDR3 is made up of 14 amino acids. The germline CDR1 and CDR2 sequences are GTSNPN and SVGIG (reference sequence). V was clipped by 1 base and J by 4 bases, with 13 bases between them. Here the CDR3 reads CAWSEGIGTTEAFF. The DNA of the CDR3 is TGTGCCTGGAGTGAAGGAATAGGGACCACTGAAGCTTTCTTT.

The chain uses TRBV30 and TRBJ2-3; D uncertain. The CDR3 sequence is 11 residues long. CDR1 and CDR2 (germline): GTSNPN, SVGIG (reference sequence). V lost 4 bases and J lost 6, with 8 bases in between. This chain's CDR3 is CAWIGGDTQYF. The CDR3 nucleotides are TGTGCCTGGATAGGTGGGGATACGCAGTATTTT.

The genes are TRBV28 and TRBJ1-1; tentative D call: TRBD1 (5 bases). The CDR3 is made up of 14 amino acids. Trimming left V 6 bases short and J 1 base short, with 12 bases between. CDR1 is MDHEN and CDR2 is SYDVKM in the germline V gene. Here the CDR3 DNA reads TGTGCCAGCAGCCATGTTGGGGGGAACACTGAAGCTTTCTTT. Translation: CASSHVGGNTEAFF.

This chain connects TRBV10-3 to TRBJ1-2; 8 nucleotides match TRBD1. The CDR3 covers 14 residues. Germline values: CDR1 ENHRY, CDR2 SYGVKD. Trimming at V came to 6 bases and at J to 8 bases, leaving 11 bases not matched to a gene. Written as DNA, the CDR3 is TGTGCCATCAGCGACCCCGGACAGGGCGACGGCTACACCTTC. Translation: CAISDPGQGDGYTF.

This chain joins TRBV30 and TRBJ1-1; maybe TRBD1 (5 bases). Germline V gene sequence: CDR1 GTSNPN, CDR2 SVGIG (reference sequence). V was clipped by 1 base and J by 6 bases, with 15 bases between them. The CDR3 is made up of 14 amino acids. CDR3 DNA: TGTGCCTGGAGTGGACAGACCCTCGAGCCTGAAGCTTTCTTT. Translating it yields CAWSGQTLEPEAFF. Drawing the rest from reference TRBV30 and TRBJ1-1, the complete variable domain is SQTIHQWPATLVQPVGSPLSLECTVEGTSNPNLYWYRQAAGRGLQLLFYSVGIGQISSEVPQNLSASRPQDRQFILSSKKLLLSDSGFYLCAWSGQTLEPEAFFGQGTRLTVV.

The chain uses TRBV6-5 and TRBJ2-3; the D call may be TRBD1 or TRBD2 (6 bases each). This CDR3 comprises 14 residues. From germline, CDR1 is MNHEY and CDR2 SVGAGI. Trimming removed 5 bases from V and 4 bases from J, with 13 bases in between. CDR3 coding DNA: TGTGCCAGCAGTCCACAGGGCGGGGCAGATACGCAGTATTTT. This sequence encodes CASSPQGGADTQYF.

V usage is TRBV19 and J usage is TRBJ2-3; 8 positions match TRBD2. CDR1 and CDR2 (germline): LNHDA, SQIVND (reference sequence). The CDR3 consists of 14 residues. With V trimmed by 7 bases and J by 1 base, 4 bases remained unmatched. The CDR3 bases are TGTGCCAGTACTCCGGGACTAGGCACAGATACGCAGTATTTT. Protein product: CASTPGLGTDTQYF.

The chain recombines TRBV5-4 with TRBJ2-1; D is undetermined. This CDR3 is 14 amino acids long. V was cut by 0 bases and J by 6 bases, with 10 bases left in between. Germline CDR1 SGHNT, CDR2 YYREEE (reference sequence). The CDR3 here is CASSLEYRLNEQFF. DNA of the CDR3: TGTGCCAGCAGCTTGGAATACAGACTCAATGAGCAGTTCTTC.

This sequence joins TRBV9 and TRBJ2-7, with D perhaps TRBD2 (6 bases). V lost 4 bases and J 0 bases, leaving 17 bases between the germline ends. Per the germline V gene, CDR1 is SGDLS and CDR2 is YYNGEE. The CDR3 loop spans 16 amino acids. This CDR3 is CASSPLARISSYEQYF. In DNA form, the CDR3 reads TGTGCCAGCAGCCCCCTAGCGCGGATCAGCTCCTACGAGCAGTACTTC.

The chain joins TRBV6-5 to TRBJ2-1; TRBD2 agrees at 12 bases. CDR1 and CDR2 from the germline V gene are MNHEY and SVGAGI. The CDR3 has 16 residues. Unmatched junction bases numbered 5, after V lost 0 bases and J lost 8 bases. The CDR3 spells CASSYSLAGGLDEQFF. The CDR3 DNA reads TGTGCCAGCAGTTACTCGCTAGCGGGGGGGCTCGATGAGCAGTTCTTC.

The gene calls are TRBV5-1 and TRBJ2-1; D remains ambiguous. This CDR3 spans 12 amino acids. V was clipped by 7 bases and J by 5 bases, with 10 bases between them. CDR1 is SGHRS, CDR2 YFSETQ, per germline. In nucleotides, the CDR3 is TGCGCCAGCCTATCGAGGCACAATGAGCAGTTCTTC. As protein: CASLSRHNEQFF.

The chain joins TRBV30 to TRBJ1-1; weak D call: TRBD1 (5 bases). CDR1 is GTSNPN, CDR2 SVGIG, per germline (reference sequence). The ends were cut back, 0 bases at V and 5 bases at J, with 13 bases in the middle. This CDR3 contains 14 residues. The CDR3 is CAWSVGRGFTEAFF. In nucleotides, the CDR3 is TGTGCCTGGAGTGTAGGACGGGGGTTTACTGAAGCTTTCTTT.